The T cell receptor beta chain under discussion was sequenced for a study of spatial heterogeneity in lung cancer. On the study more broadly: A consistent excess of beta-chain over alpha-chain sequences was detected.

A unique molecular identifier was attached to every TCR cDNA molecule. Each CDR3 protein is one row after TCRdb ran MiXCR on the 5' RACE reads. The profile shows 2,100 or so distinct CDR3 sequences, approximately 19% of them singletons. Sample share makes this clonotype medium-sized (0.01 to 0.1%). Its antigen is still unknown. Sample time point: sample taken at primary tumor resection. The 60 to 90 donors had untreated early-stage non-small cell lung cancer. The study's findings and limits: Counts of expanded intratumoral alpha and beta TCRs tracked tumor mutation counts.

The sample here was lung tumor tissue, taken at surgery. This clonotype was obtained from a male donor with early-stage non-small cell lung cancer.

The CDR3 DNA reads TGCGCCAGCAGCCAAGTGACAGGCACAGATACGCAGTATTTT. Its translation: CASSQVTGTDTQYF. The chain has TRBV4-1 and TRBJ2-3; D is perhaps TRBD1 (5 bases). V lost 1 base and J lost 1, with 6 bases in between. CDR1 is MGHRA and CDR2 is YSYEKL in the germline V gene. CDR3 length: 14 amino acids.